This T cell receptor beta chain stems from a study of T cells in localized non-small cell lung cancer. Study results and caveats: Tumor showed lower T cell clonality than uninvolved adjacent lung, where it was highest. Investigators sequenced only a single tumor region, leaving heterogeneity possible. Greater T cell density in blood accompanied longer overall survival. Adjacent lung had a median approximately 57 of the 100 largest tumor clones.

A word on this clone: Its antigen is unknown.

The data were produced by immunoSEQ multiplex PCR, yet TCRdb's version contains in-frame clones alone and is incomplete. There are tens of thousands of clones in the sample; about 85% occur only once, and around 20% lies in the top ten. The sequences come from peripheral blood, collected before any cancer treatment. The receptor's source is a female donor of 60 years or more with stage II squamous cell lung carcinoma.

The CDR3 bases are TGTGCCAGCAGGAGTACAGGAAGATACGAGCAGTACTTC. Protein sequence: CASRSTGRYEQYF. This chain uses TRBV6-5 with TRBJ2-7, with D possibly matching TRBD1 (5 bases). The V gene lost 6 bases and the J gene lost 4 bases, with 13 bases spanning the gap. Per the germline V gene, CDR1 is MNHEY and CDR2 is SVGAGI. The CDR3 is 13 amino acids.